Below are 13 T cell receptor beta chains sequenced from a single sample in a study of T cells expressing NK-cell markers. TCRdb reprocessed the 5' RACE reads and stores each CDR3 protein as one record, lacking DNA. The sample's table shows 450,000 to 600,000 distinct CDR3 sequences. Sequenced: blood T cells: a sorted CD56 or NKG2C T cell subset, CD4+ or CD8+ T cells, or bulk PBMC T cells (not recorded which). Receptors originate from a man younger than 35 in good health.

The J gene is TRBJ1-1, the V gene TRBV20-1; the D call of TRBD1 rests on TCRdb alone, since no DNA is present to check it. The germline V gene encodes CDR1 DFQATT and CDR2 SNEGSKA (reference sequence). The CDR3 totals 14 residues. The CDR3: CSARVLTRAAEAFF.

This chain joins TRBV7-2 and TRBJ2-1. CDR1 is SGHTA, CDR2 FQGNSA, per germline. The CDR3 sequence is 12 residues long. The CDR3 protein is CASSSLYNEQFF. Full variable domain (outside the CDR3, taken from reference TRBV7-2 and TRBJ2-1): GAGVSQSPSNKVTEKGKDVELRCDPISGHTALYWYRQSLGQGLEFLIYFQGNSAPDKSGLPSDRFSAERTGGSVSTLTIQRTQQEDSAVYLCASSSLYNEQFFGPGTRLTVL.

The rearrangement joins TRBV5-1 to TRBJ1-6; TCRdb's assignment of TRBD1 cannot be checked, as there is no DNA. The length of the CDR3 is 16 residues. CDR1 is SGHRS and CDR2 is YFSETQ in the germline V gene. CDR3 sequence: CASSPPTGGGDSPLHF.

The genes are TRBV7-6 and TRBJ1-5. The CDR3 extends over 13 amino acids. The germline CDR1 and CDR2 sequences are SGHVS and FNYEAQ. CDR3 loop: CASSLMEGQPQHF.

V is TRBV18 and J is TRBJ2-3. The CDR3 consists of 15 residues. Germline CDR1 and CDR2: KGHSH and LQKENI. The CDR3 reads CASSPPNSARDTQYF. Based on the CDR3 plus reference TRBV18 and TRBJ2-3, the full variable domain is NAGVMQNPRHLVRRRGQEARLRCSPMKGHSHVYWYRQLPEEGLKFMVYLQKENIIDESGMPKERFSAEFPKEGPSILRIQQVVRGDSAAYFCASSPPNSARDTQYFGPGTRLTVL.

This chain's CDR3 is CASRPPGGQSNTGELFF. The gene calls are TRBV7-9 and TRBJ2-2; absent DNA, TCRdb's TRBD1 call cannot be checked. The length of the CDR3 is 17 residues. Germline CDR1 reads SEHNR; CDR2 reads FQNEAQ (reference sequence). The entire variable domain, with the rest obtained from reference TRBV7-9 and TRBJ2-2, is as follows: DTGVSQNPRHKITKRGQNVTFRCDPISEHNRLYWYRQTLGQGPEFLTYFQNEAQLEKSRLLSDRFSAERPKGSFSTLEIQRTEQGDSAMYLCASRPPGGQSNTGELFFGEGSRLTVL.

J is TRBJ2-7 and V is TRBV29-1; TCRdb lists TRBD1, though no DNA is available to test this call. Germline V CDR1 and CDR2: SQVTM, ANQGSEA. This CDR3 is built from 13 residues. The CDR3: CSGGAGLGYEQYF.

The CDR3 loop is CASSDMGLAGGQGTDTQYF. This rearrangement joins TRBV25-1 to TRBJ2-3; no DNA is available, so the TRBD2 call from TCRdb remains unchecked. The CDR3 has 19 amino acids. Germline loops: CDR1 MGHDK, CDR2 SYGVNS.

The V gene is TRBV10-3, the J gene TRBJ2-5; TCRdb indicates TRBD1, and absent DNA this call remains unverified. Per germline, CDR1 ENHRY and CDR2 SYGVKD. There are 14 residues in the CDR3. CDR3 in amino acids: CAISASKGRETQYF.

The chain couples TRBV12-3 or TRBV12-4 to TRBJ1-3; the TCRdb D gene call, TRBD1, has no DNA to confirm it. The CDR3 is 20 residues long. CDR3 residues: CASSKTKSRDRRSWGNTIYF.

The J gene is TRBJ1-2, the V gene TRBV11-2; the D gene TCRdb calls, TRBD1, cannot be checked with no DNA. The CDR3 extends over 14 amino acids. Germline loops: CDR1 SGHAT, CDR2 FQNNGV. The CDR3 spells CASSPSAGGNGYTF.

The chain couples TRBV29-1 to TRBJ2-3; the TCRdb D gene call, TRBD1, has no DNA to confirm it. The CDR3 length is 13 residues. Germline V lookup: CDR1 SQVTM, CDR2 ANQGSEA. The CDR3 loop reads CSAEGPRGDTQYF.

This chain's CDR3 is CASSLSTGGAGTEAFF. This chain connects TRBV27 to TRBJ1-1; TCRdb outputs TRBD1, but without DNA this stays unchecked. Germline lookup yields CDR1 MNHEY and CDR2 SMNVEV (reference sequence). The CDR3 spans 16 residues.